These T cell receptor beta chains were read from a single sample in a study of early T cells in non-severe SARS-CoV-2 infection. Using its own MiXCR run on the 5' RACE reads, TCRdb lists one record per CDR3 protein. The sample contains about 54,000 distinct CDR3 sequences, roughly 7.1% of which appear only once. The material was whole blood, obtained at baseline. The receptors come from an adult who was a healthcare worker with PCR-confirmed SARS-CoV-2 infection or an uninfected control (not recorded which). Each CDR3 is given with its conserved first and last residue. The D gene is left open where the match is weak. Only some rows state a clone size, as once, few, many or a class for expanded clones.

TRBV12-5	TRBJ2-3	-	many	CASGLYREAPVLEEAENTDTQYF	TGTGCTAGTGGTTTATACCGCGAAGCCCCTGTTCTGGAGGAGGCGGAAAACACAGATACGCAGTATTTT
TRBV27	TRBJ2-1	-	few	CASSLAPTQEQFF	TGTGCCAGCAGTTTAGCCCCTACTCAGGAGCAGTTCTTC
TRBV7-3	TRBJ2-6	-	few	CASSLGYGANVLTF	TGTGCCAGCAGCTTAGGGTATGGGGCCAACGTCCTGACTTTC
TRBV20-1	TRBJ2-7	TRBD2	few	CSAMRREINEQYF	TGCAGTGCTATGAGGCGGGAGATAAACGAGCAGTACTTC
TRBV13	TRBJ2-7	-	-	CASSLRGGLGQGYEQYF	TGTGCCAGCAGCTTAAGAGGTGGTCTAGGGCAGGGTTACGAGCAGTACTTC
TRBV9	TRBJ1-4	-	few	CASSALGATNEKLFF	TGTGCCAGCAGCGCATTGGGGGCAACTAATGAAAAACTGTTTTTT
TRBV11-2	TRBJ2-1	TRBD1	-	CASRVPGQGLYNEQFF	TGTGCCAGCAGAGTACCGGGACAGGGACTTTACAATGAGCAGTTCTTC
TRBV3-1	TRBJ2-5	-	-	CASSQDYPPGETQYF	TGTGCCAGCAGCCAAGATTACCCCCCTGGAGAGACCCAGTACTTC
TRBV5-1	TRBJ2-5	TRBD2	few	CASSGGTSRETQYF	TGCGCCAGCAGCGGGGGGACTAGCCGGGAGACCCAGTACTTC
TRBV11-2	TRBJ1-5	TRBD1	many	CASSPDRGPGPQHF	TGTGCCAGCAGCCCAGACAGGGGGCCGGGGCCCCAGCATTTT
TRBV5-1	TRBJ2-7	-	medium-sized	CASSPGGPYEQYF	TGCGCCAGCAGCCCAGGAGGACCCTACGAGCAGTACTTC
TRBV10-3	TRBJ2-7	-	-	CAISESTHSYEQYF	TGTGCCATCAGTGAGTCAACGCACTCCTACGAGCAGTACTTC
TRBV5-5	TRBJ2-1	TRBD2	many	CASSGSSGRAFNEQFF	TGTGCCAGCAGCGGGTCTAGCGGGAGGGCCTTCAATGAGCAGTTCTTC
TRBV7-6	TRBJ2-7	-	-	CASSSASYEQYF	TGTGCCAGCAGCTCAGCCTCCTACGAGCAGTACTTC
TRBV12-3/TRBV12-4	TRBJ2-5	-	many	CASTHSGETQYF	TGTGCCAGCACCCATTCTGGAGAGACCCAGTACTTC
TRBV6-1	TRBJ1-5	-	-	CANPGRCRRQHF	TGTGCCAACCCCGGCCGGTGTCGGCGCCAGCATTTT
TRBV6-5	TRBJ2-7	-	-	CASRPSRPGNYEQYF	TGTGCCAGCCGTCCTTCGAGGCCAGGGAACTACGAGCAGTACTTC
TRBV13	TRBJ2-7	-	medium-sized	CASSLHQDHPRQYF	TGTGCCAGCAGCCTCCATCAGGACCATCCTCGGCAGTACTTC
TRBV12-3/TRBV12-4	TRBJ2-6	TRBD1	many	CASSFLGTGNSGANVLTF	TGTGCCAGCAGTTTCCTCGGGACAGGAAATTCTGGGGCCAACGTCCTGACTTTC
TRBV6-1	TRBJ2-7	-	-	CASSESLIYEQYF	TGTGCCAGCAGTGAATCGCTGATCTACGAGCAGTACTTC
TRBV18	TRBJ1-2	-	many	CASSPRPLRANWEYGYTF	TGTGCCAGCTCACCACGCCCGTTACGGGCTAACTGGGAATATGGCTACACCTTC
TRBV5-6	TRBJ2-3	-	many	CASSLRQAYTDTQYF	TGTGCCAGCAGCTTGCGGCAGGCGTACACAGATACGCAGTATTTT
TRBV27	TRBJ2-5	-	many	CASSPVARQETQYF	TGTGCCAGCAGCCCAGTGGCTAGACAAGAGACCCAGTACTTC
TRBV3-1	TRBJ1-4	-	many	CASSPGAEKLFF	TGTGCCAGCAGCCCCGGGGCCGAAAAACTGTTTTTT
TRBV14	TRBJ2-5	-	-	CASSQLRYGGTQYF	TGTGCCAGCAGCCAACTGCGCTATGGCGGGACCCAGTACTTC